This passage covers 27 T cell receptor beta chains from one sample sequenced in a study of T cells in Graves' hyperthyroidism and ophthalmopathy. Amplified TCR beta CDR3 regions derived from RNA transcripts. HTBI primers were used for first-round RT-PCR of the TCR CDR3. TCRdb re-derived calls from the multiplex PCR reads in MiXCR, one entry per CDR3 protein. Among about 770,000 distinct CDR3 sequences listed, about 19% were seen once. The sequenced sample consisted of blood. All receptors come from a woman aged 45-60 years with Graves' hyperthyroidism that later progressed to Graves' ophthalmopathy.

This clonotype was observed a few times. J is TRBJ2-7 and V is TRBV6-1, with D unresolved. Germline V lookup: CDR1 MNHNS, CDR2 SASEGT. V was cut by 4 bases and J by 2 bases, with 12 bases left in between. There are 14 residues in the CDR3. The CDR3 loop is CASSVTTEPYEQYF. The CDR3 region has the DNA TGTGCCAGCAGTGTAACCACTGAACCCTACGAGCAGTACTTC.

As regards this clonotype: A much larger clone lies a single base off, so this may be a read error. This sequence joins TRBV5-1 and TRBJ1-5; D call uncertain. This CDR3 spans 15 amino acids. Germline values: CDR1 SGHRS, CDR2 YFSETQ. As DNA, the CDR3 is TGCGTCAGCAGCTTAACACCCGGAGGCAATCAGCCCCAGCATTTT. This gives the protein CVSSLTPGGNQPQHF.

The chain is built from TRBV14 and TRBJ2-3; tentatively, D is TRBD2 (6 bases). V was trimmed by 1 base and J by 1 base, leaving 15 bases between them. The CDR3 extends over 17 amino acids. CDR1 and CDR2 (germline): SGHDN, FVKESK. The CDR3 reads CASSQGLGGEGTDTQYF. For the CDR3, the DNA is TGTGCCAGCAGCCAAGGACTCGGGGGTGAAGGCACAGATACGCAGTATTTT.

The rearrangement uses TRBV9 and TRBJ1-1; D gene ambiguous. Trimming shortened V by 0 bases and J by 6 bases, and 12 bases separated the two germline ends. Germline assignment: CDR1 SGDLS and CDR2 YYNGEE. The length of the CDR3 is 14 residues. The chain's CDR3 is CASSVGLGGSEAFF. The DNA for the CDR3 is TGTGCCAGCAGCGTAGGTCTGGGTGGGTCTGAAGCTTTCTTT.

CDR3 bases: TGCGCCAGCAGCAAGGACAGGGGTACAGATACGCAGTATTTT. Translating gives CASSKDRGTDTQYF. V is TRBV5-1 and J is TRBJ2-3; 9 bases line up with TRBD1. V shed 4 bases, J shed 3 bases, and the junction held 3 bases outside the gene matches. Per the germline V gene, CDR1 is SGHRS and CDR2 is YFSETQ. The CDR3 contains 14 residues.

This clonotype has at least ten counts. This chain links TRBV24-1 with TRBJ1-1, with 7 bases matching TRBD1. J was trimmed by 1 base and V by 10 bases; bases with no gene match: 5. The germline CDR1 and CDR2 sequences are KGHDR and SFDVKD. This CDR3 is 13 amino acids long. CDR3 loop: CATEGDRNTEAFF. The CDR3, as DNA: TGTGCCACGGAAGGGGACAGGAACACTGAAGCTTTCTTT.

The chain has TRBV29-1 and TRBJ2-7; 9 nucleotides line up with TRBD1. The V gene end was trimmed by 3 bases and the J gene end by 3 bases; junction bases not matched to a gene: 6. The CDR3 has 14 residues. Germline values: CDR1 SQVTM, CDR2 ANQGSEA. DNA for the CDR3: TGCAGCGTTGAGTCCGGGACAGGGAACTACGAGCAGTACTTC. Amino acid sequence: CSVESGTGNYEQYF.

This chain connects TRBV3-1 to TRBJ2-7; possible D gene TRBD1, 5 bases. The CDR3 consists of 14 residues. Per germline, CDR1 LGHDT and CDR2 YNNKEL (reference sequence). The V end lost 2 bases, the J end lost 2 bases, and 10 bases lay between the germline ends. The CDR3 spells CASSQRQGPYEQYF. DNA for the CDR3: TGTGCCAGCAGCCAAAGGCAGGGTCCCTACGAGCAGTACTTC.

This clonotype is a singleton in its sample. This may be a read error: a much more frequent sequence differs by one nucleotide. The V call is TRBV3-1, the J call TRBJ1-1, with no clear D. The V gene's germline CDR1 is LGHDT and CDR2 YNNKEL (reference sequence). CDR3 length: 15 residues. Here the CDR3 DNA reads TGTGCCAGCAGCCAAGATAGCCTAGGGTTCACTGAAGCTTCCTTT. The encoded protein is CASSQDSLGFTEASF.

The chain combines TRBV4-1 with TRBJ1-1; TRBD1 is a possible D gene (6 bases). Germline CDR1 reads MGHRA; CDR2 reads YSYEKL. The CDR3 is made up of 15 amino acids. The V gene lost 3 bases and the J gene lost 2 bases, with 13 bases spanning the gap. CDR3 sequence (DNA): TGCGCCAGCAGCCATGATGACAGGACTAACACTGAAGCTTTCTTT. Protein sequence: CASSHDDRTNTEAFF.

CDR3 nucleotides: TGCGCCAGCAGCCAGGATCCTAAGACAGGGCCTGGAAACACCATATATTTT. Translating it yields CASSQDPKTGPGNTIYF. The V and J genes are TRBV4-1 and TRBJ1-3, with 7 bases identical to TRBD1. Per germline, CDR1 MGHRA and CDR2 YSYEKL. V lost 3 bases and J lost 2; bases outside the gene matches: 10. CDR3 length: 17 amino acids.

The J gene is TRBJ2-2, the V gene TRBV29-1; 10 bases align to TRBD1. The V and J ends lost 7 bases and 5 bases, in that order; junction bases with no gene match: 7. The CDR3 runs 14 residues. Germline V gives CDR1 SQVTM, CDR2 ANQGSEA. DNA for the CDR3: TGCAGCGGAACCGGGACAGGGGAGACCGGGGAGCTGTTTTTT. It encodes CSGTGTGETGELFF.

In its sample, this clonotype was seen many times. The V gene is TRBV3-1, the J gene TRBJ1-5; TRBD1 matches at 10 bases. CDR1 is LGHDT, CDR2 YNNKEL, per germline (reference sequence). The CDR3 is 15 residues long. V trimming: 4 bases; J trimming: 5 bases; junction bases outside the gene matches: 5. The CDR3 nucleotides are TGTGCCAGCAGCCTCCGGGACAGGGGTGATCAGCCCCAGCATTTT. Translating gives CASSLRDRGDQPQHF.

This clonotype has a handful of counts. The chain is built from TRBV19 and TRBJ2-3; the D gene could be TRBD1 or TRBD2 (5 bases each). Trimming shortened V by 5 bases and J by 4 bases, and 10 bases separated the two germline ends. This CDR3 comprises 13 residues. Per the germline V gene, CDR1 is LNHDA and CDR2 is SQIVND (reference sequence). For the CDR3, the DNA is TGTGCCAGTAGTGGGACGAGGGCAGATACGCAGTATTTT. Residues: CASSGTRADTQYF.

The chain is built from TRBV19 and TRBJ2-3; D call uncertain. Trimming left V 5 bases short and J 4 bases short, with 16 bases between. The CDR3 is made up of 15 amino acids. Germline lookup yields CDR1 LNHDA and CDR2 SQIVND (reference sequence). The DNA of the CDR3 is TGTGCCAGTAGTCCCAGTGGTGTTACCCCAGATACGCAGTATTTT. Translating it yields CASSPSGVTPDTQYF.

The sample holds many counts of this clonotype. The chain combines TRBV20-1 with TRBJ2-5; D may be TRBD1 or TRBD2 (5 bases each). Germline V gene data show CDR1 as DFQATT and CDR2 as SNEGSKA (reference sequence). The CDR3 sequence is 13 residues long. V dropped 0 bases and J dropped 3 bases, with 8 bases sitting between them. The CDR3 DNA reads TGCAGTGCTAGAGATGGGGGAAAAGAGACCCAGTACTTC. It specifies CSARDGGKETQYF.

Many counts were recorded for this clonotype. The CDR3 region is CASSESLRAGGTDTQYF. CDR3 nucleotides: TGCGCCAGCAGTGAGTCACTGCGAGCGGGGGGCACAGATACGCAGTATTTT. The chain carries TRBV10-1 and TRBJ2-3; 8 bases agree with TRBD2. V lost 0 bases, J lost 1 base, and 6 bases stayed unmatched. The CDR3 runs to 17 residues. Germline V CDR1 and CDR2: WNHNN, SYGVQD (reference sequence).

The chain has TRBV6-9 and TRBJ1-1; D is undetermined. This CDR3 is built from 15 residues. Trimming took off 3 bases at V and 1 base at J, with 12 bases between the two ends. Germline loops: CDR1 MNHGY, CDR2 SVAAGI. CDR3 nucleotides: TGTGCCAGCAGTTACGAGGGTTTCTGGAACACTGAAGCTTTCTTT. Residues: CASSYEGFWNTEAFF.

V and J are TRBV4-1 and TRBJ2-1, with D unresolved. Germline CDR1 is MGHRA and CDR2 is YSYEKL. The CDR3 is 15 amino acids. Trimming took 3 bases from V and 2 from J, leaving 11 bases between them. This CDR3 reads CASSQVLSAYNEQFF. The CDR3 coding sequence is TGCGCCAGCAGCCAGGTCCTTTCGGCCTACAATGAGCAGTTCTTC.

The V and J genes are TRBV9 and TRBJ1-1; no definite D call. From germline, CDR1 is SGDLS and CDR2 YYNGEE. Trimming took off 0 bases at V and 0 bases at J, with 9 bases between the two ends. The CDR3 consists of 15 residues. CDR3 residues: CASSVGPGMNTEAFF. DNA for the CDR3: TGTGCCAGCAGCGTAGGGCCTGGGATGAACACTGAAGCTTTCTTT.

This clonotype occurred a few times. The chain couples TRBV12-3 or TRBV12-4 to TRBJ2-7; tentative D call: TRBD1 (6 bases). The CDR3 totals 16 residues. Trimming stripped 5 bases from V and 2 bases from J, with 19 bases between. CDR3 nucleotide sequence: TGTGCCAGCAGTGACGGACGACAGGCCATACCCTACGAGCAGTACTTC. It codes for CASSDGRQAIPYEQYF.

Concerning this clonotype: A much larger clone differs by one base, so this may be a read error. This sequence joins TRBV3-1 and TRBJ2-5; 7 bases fit TRBD1. The CDR3 loop spans 15 amino acids. V dropped 4 bases and J dropped 4; count of bases not matched to a gene: 9. Germline-derived CDR1 and CDR2 are LGHDT and YNNKEL (reference sequence). The CDR3 DNA follows: TGTGCCAGCAGCCGGTCACAGGGGTTACGAGAGACCCAGTACTTC. Protein: CASSRSQGLRETQYF.

The table lists this clonotype with many counts. This sequence joins TRBV7-2 and TRBJ2-2, with 9 bases that match TRBD2. Germline V CDR1 and CDR2: SGHTA, FQGNSA. Trimming removed 5 bases from V and 4 bases from J; junction bases left unmatched: 11. This CDR3 has 17 amino acids. The CDR3 spells CASSRQGSGGVTGELFF. The CDR3 coding sequence is TGTGCCAGCAGCCGCCAGGGTAGCGGGGGAGTCACCGGGGAGCTGTTTTTT.

This clonotype has more than one count but fewer than ten. V usage is TRBV4-1 and J usage is TRBJ2-1, with 8 bases fitting TRBD2. V lost 0 bases, J lost 3 bases, and 4 bases stayed unmatched. The CDR3 spans 16 residues. CDR1 is MGHRA, CDR2 YSYEKL, per germline. CDR3 loop: CASSQDTSGYYNEQFF. DNA of the CDR3: TGCGCCAGCAGCCAAGATACTAGCGGCTACTACAATGAGCAGTTCTTC.

This clonotype has at least ten counts. The chain is built from TRBV2 and TRBJ2-1; tentative D call: TRBD1 (5 bases). The CDR3 loop spans 13 amino acids. CDR1 and CDR2 from the germline V gene are SNHLY and FYNNEI. The V end lost 7 bases, the J end lost 5 bases, and 12 bases lay between the germline ends. CDR3: CASTKDRNNEQFF. The CDR3 coding sequence is TGTGCCAGCACAAAAGACAGAAACAATGAGCAGTTCTTC.

This clonotype was detected ten times or more. The chain recombines TRBV20-1 with TRBJ2-5; 11 bases agree with TRBD2. Germline V gives CDR1 DFQATT, CDR2 SNEGSKA (reference sequence). After removal of 6 bases from V and 4 bases from J, the junction contained 7 bases not matched to a gene. The CDR3 extends over 14 amino acids. CDR3 loop: CSAYRLAGLETQYF. The CDR3 DNA follows: TGCAGTGCATACCGACTAGCGGGGTTAGAGACCCAGTACTTC.

The table lists this clonotype with many counts. V usage is TRBV5-1 and J usage is TRBJ2-3, with unresolved D. Germline assignment: CDR1 SGHRS and CDR2 YFSETQ. This CDR3 comprises 15 residues. Trimming removed 1 base from V and 3 bases from J, with 12 bases in between. The CDR3 nucleotides are TGCGCCAGCAGCTTGACACAGTCAAAGACAGATACGCAGTATTTT. Protein product: CASSLTQSKTDTQYF.